Listed here is a single TCR beta chain. Using immunoSEQ multiplex PCR, the repertoire was profiled, and TCRdb retains in-frame clones only, with some absent. Seen here are about 210,000 clones, about 91% observed once, and the top ten hold under 5.5%. This sample is drawn from a study of blood T cell repertoires in COVID-19. Looking at the study overall: Nucleic acid was either cDNA or gDNA, and it came from T cells, B-cell-depleted T cells, or PBMCs.

V lost 2 bases to trimming and J lost 2 bases, with 4 bases between them. The CDR3 covers 12 residues. From germline, CDR1 is MNHNS and CDR2 SASEGT. The receptor comes from a woman between 35 and 50 years old with acute or convalescent COVID-19. The sequenced sample was peripheral blood. V is TRBV6-1 and J is TRBJ2-7; D is unresolved. CDR3 in amino acids: CASSEIAYEQYV. The DNA for the CDR3 is TGTGCCAGCAGTGAAATCGCCTACGAGCAGTACGTC.